This TCR beta chain was found in a study of cytomegalovirus exposure and HLA in healthy donors. Both 60 Vbeta primers and 13 Jbeta primers went into the PCR. The assay was immunoSEQ multiplex PCR, and TCRdb's table has in-frame clones only and misses some. The sample lists 200,000 to 250,000 clones; more than 65% were seen once. Germline V lookup: CDR1 MNHNY, CDR2 SVGAGI (reference sequence). This CDR3 region has 12 residues. The V and J ends lost 0 bases and 11 bases respectively, with 10 bases between them. V gene TRBV6-6 combines with J gene TRBJ1-1, with D possibly TRBD1 on 6 matching bases. This sequence was found in a woman in her 30s in good health and CMV-seronegative. The sample was PBMCs. For the CDR3, the DNA is TGTGCCAGCAGTTACTCGGGGCAGGGGGCTTTCTTT. This translates into CASSYSGQGAFF.